A selection of T cell receptor beta chains follows, all from one sample in a study of CD8 T cells in ankylosing spondylitis. In TCRdb, the 5' RACE reads were re-called with MiXCR into one record per CDR3 protein. The sample yields around 230,000 distinct CDR3 sequences, roughly 8.2% seen once. The material sequenced was blood, either unsorted or a sorted T cell fraction (not recorded which). The receptors stem from a female donor with ankylosing spondylitis or in good health (not recorded which). Each CDR3 is given with its conserved first and last residue.

CDR3 protein	V gene	CDR3 length	J gene
CASSIKLTDGGTF	TRBV7-2	13	TRBJ2-1
CASSQVLSYEQYF	TRBV4-3	13	TRBJ2-7
CATSAANTGELFF	TRBV24-1	13	TRBJ2-2
CASSLTSGTGGELFF	TRBV5-5	15	TRBJ2-2
CASSPSGSTYEQYF	TRBV7-9	14	TRBJ2-7
CSAQTATDTQYF	TRBV20-1	12	TRBJ2-3
CASSPGVQQYF	TRBV4-3	11	TRBJ2-7
CSVEDPGGRGTQYF	TRBV29-1	14	TRBJ2-5
CASSLTGFSPNEKLFF	TRBV7-9	16	TRBJ1-4
CASSLTGSGANVLTF	TRBV12-3/TRBV12-4	15	TRBJ2-6
CASSTGTGGRGNQPQHF	TRBV6-6	17	TRBJ1-5
CSARRQGGTTEAFF	TRBV20-1	14	TRBJ1-1
CASSYRPRGDTIYF	TRBV6-5	14	TRBJ1-3
CASTPGGGAPEPSSYEQYF	TRBV11-1	19	TRBJ2-7
CASSFGGGPSEQCF	TRBV7-2	14	TRBJ2-7
CASSLVAVGETQYF	TRBV7-2	14	TRBJ2-5
CASSWGLGTGGLVEQFF	TRBV5-1	17	TRBJ2-1
CSAYKQGFNTEAFF	TRBV20-1	14	TRBJ1-1
CASKPGTAERAFF	TRBV12-3/TRBV12-4	13	TRBJ1-1
CSAPKPGNTQYF	TRBV20-1	12	TRBJ2-3
CASVRVGVPYEQYF	TRBV28	14	TRBJ2-7
CASSRTSGTPPDTQYF	TRBV7-9	16	TRBJ2-3
CSARDRLAGGRGHYEQYF	TRBV20-1	18	TRBJ2-7
CASSHGQGTNYGYTF	TRBV6-6	15	TRBJ1-2
CASSYSLPPAPHSYNEQFF	TRBV6-2/TRBV6-3	19	TRBJ2-1
CASSQEREGFGDEQFF	TRBV4-2	16	TRBJ2-1
CASSTPGGNQPQHF	TRBV28	14	TRBJ1-5
CASSLTPADTQYF	TRBV5-1	13	TRBJ2-3